These 8 T cell receptor beta chains originate from one sample sequenced in a study of shared clonotypes between healthy human individuals. The assay was immunoSEQ multiplex PCR, and TCRdb's table has in-frame clones only and misses some. This sample has some 2,000,000 clones, with around 95% found just once. The specimen sequenced was naive CD4+ T cells sorted from blood. Subset described: CD45RA+ positively selected. Receptor source: a man aged 18 to 30 in good health.

Regarding this clone: Other DNA sequences from this sample encode an identical CDR3 as well. V usage is TRBV7-9 and J usage is TRBJ2-1; 8 bases fit TRBD2. The CDR3 is 14 amino acids. The germline CDR1 and CDR2 sequences are SEHNR and FQNEAQ (reference sequence). J was trimmed by 6 bases and V by 3 bases; bases with no gene match: 4. The CDR3 region has the DNA TGTGCCAGCAGCTTCCGGGGGGGCGCCAATGAGCAGTTCTTC. It yields the protein CASSFRGGANEQFF.

The CDR3 coding sequence is TGTGCCAGCAGCCCCCCGTCGGTTCGGGGCTTGAACAATGAGCAGTTCTTC. It yields the protein CASSPPSVRGLNNEQFF. The V gene is TRBV7-9, the J gene TRBJ2-1; possibly TRBD1 or TRBD2 for D (5 bases each). The length of the CDR3 is 17 residues. The germline V and J ends were trimmed by 5 bases and 5 bases, with 22 bases remaining between them. Germline CDR1 is SEHNR and CDR2 is FQNEAQ (reference sequence).

V usage is TRBV28 and J usage is TRBJ2-5; D is ambiguous. Germline assignment: CDR1 MDHEN and CDR2 SYDVKM. The V gene lost 5 bases and the J gene lost 2 bases, with 6 bases spanning the gap. The CDR3 has 12 amino acids. The CDR3 loop reads CASSPSQETQYF. Here the CDR3 DNA reads TGTGCCAGCAGTCCTAGTCAAGAGACCCAGTACTTC. The variable domain in full, with the rest retrieved from reference TRBV28 and TRBJ2-5, is DVKVTQSSRYLVKRTGEKVFLECVQDMDHENMFWYRQDPGLGLRLIYFSYDVKMKEKGDIPEGYSVSREKKERFSLILESASTNQTSMYLCASSPSQETQYFGPGTRLLVL.

The rearrangement uses TRBV2 and TRBJ2-2; a possible D gene is TRBD2 (6 bases). The V gene's germline CDR1 is SNHLY and CDR2 FYNNEI. The CDR3 has 15 residues. The V and J ends lost 9 bases and 4 bases respectively, with 18 bases between them. CDR3 residues: CASRPFAGFTGELFF. The CDR3 region has the DNA TGTGCCAGTCGCCCCTTTGCGGGATTCACCGGGGAGCTGTTTTTT.

The rearrangement joins TRBV11-2 to TRBJ2-1; TRBD2 might be the D (6 bases). There are 13 residues in the CDR3. Germline V gives CDR1 SGHAT, CDR2 FQNNGV. Trimming took off 3 bases at V and 9 bases at J, with 12 bases between the two ends. CDR3 amino acids: CASSLLLAVEQFF. For the CDR3, the DNA is TGTGCCAGCAGCTTGTTACTAGCTGTTGAGCAGTTCTTC. Full variable domain (missing parts from reference TRBV11-2 and TRBJ2-1): EAGVAQSPRYKIIEKRQSVAFWCNPISGHATLYWYQQILGQGPKLLIQFQNNGVVDDSQLPKDRFSAERLKGVDSTLKIQPAKLEDSAVYLCASSLLLAVEQFFGPGTRLTVL.

The CDR3 reads CAIRGTGDNEQFF. CDR3 in DNA: TGTGCCATCAGGGGAACTGGGGACAATGAGCAGTTCTTC. This rearrangement joins TRBV10-3 to TRBJ2-1; D uncertain. Germline CDR1 is ENHRY and CDR2 is SYGVKD. Trimming took 6 bases from V and 5 from J, leaving 11 bases between them. The CDR3 contains 13 residues.

The rearrangement links TRBV10-1 to TRBJ2-2, with D hard to call. Germline V lookup: CDR1 WNHNN, CDR2 SYGVQD (reference sequence). This CDR3 comprises 14 residues. V dropped 3 bases and J dropped 5 bases, with 10 bases sitting between them. CDR3 DNA: TGCGCCAGCAGTGACTTCGCTGAGACCGGGGAGCTGTTTTTT. This encodes CASSDFAETGELFF.

V usage is TRBV9 and J usage is TRBJ2-5; 7 nucleotides align to TRBD2. J was trimmed by 11 bases and V by 0 bases; bases with no gene match: 10. The CDR3 spans 14 residues. Germline V lookup: CDR1 SGDLS, CDR2 YYNGEE. The CDR3 reads CASSVGRLAGEQYF. The CDR3 DNA reads TGTGCCAGCAGCGTAGGGCGACTAGCTGGGGAGCAGTACTTC.